The clone carrying this T cell receptor (beta chain) occurred many times. With the read ending 3 residues before the CDR3 end, the germline J gene is used to fill in that end. These data are taken from a study of T cell clonality in common variable immunodeficiency. The CDR3 has 18 amino acids. CDR1 and CDR2 (germline): GTSNPN, SVGIG (reference sequence). Trimming at V came to 0 bases and at J to 4 bases, leaving 10 bases not matched to a gene. Measured with immunoSEQ multiplex PCR; TCRdb has only the in-frame clones, and not every one. Recorded here are about 28,000 clones, none singletons. The chain recombines TRBV30 with TRBJ2-2; 11 bases match TRBD1. The sequence came from a person aged 18 to 75 in good health. Sample: peripheral blood mononuclear cells. The covered CDR3 bases are TGTGCCTGGAGTGTACGTGGACAGGGGGCTACGGGCACCGGGGAG. Protein product: CAWSVRGQGATGTGE. The full CDR3 is CAWSVRGQGATGTGELFF.